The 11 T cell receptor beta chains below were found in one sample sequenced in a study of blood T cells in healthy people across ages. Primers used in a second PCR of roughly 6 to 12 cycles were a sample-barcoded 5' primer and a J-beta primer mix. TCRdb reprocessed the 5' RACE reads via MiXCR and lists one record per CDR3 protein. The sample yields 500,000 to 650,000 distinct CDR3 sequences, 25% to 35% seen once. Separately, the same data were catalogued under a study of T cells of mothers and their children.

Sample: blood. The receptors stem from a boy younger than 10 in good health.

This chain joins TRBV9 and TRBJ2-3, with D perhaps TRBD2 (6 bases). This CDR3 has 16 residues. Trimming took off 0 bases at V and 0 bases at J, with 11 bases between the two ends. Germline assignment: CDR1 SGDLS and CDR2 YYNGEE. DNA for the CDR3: TGTGCCAGCAGCGTAGGGGCGGGGTTGAGCACAGATACGCAGTATTTT. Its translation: CASSVGAGLSTDTQYF.

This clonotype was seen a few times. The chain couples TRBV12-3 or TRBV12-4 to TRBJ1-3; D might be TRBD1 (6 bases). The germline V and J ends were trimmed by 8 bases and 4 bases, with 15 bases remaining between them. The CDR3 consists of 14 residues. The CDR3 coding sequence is TGTGCCAGCCTTGAAACAGGGTACGGAAACACCATATATTTT. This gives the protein CASLETGYGNTIYF.

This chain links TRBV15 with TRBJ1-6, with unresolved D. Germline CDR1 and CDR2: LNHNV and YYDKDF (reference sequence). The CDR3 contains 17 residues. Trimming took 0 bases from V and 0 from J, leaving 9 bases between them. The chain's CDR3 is CATSRERPSSYNSPLHF. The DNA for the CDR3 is TGTGCCACCAGCAGAGAACGGCCGAGCTCCTATAATTCACCCCTCCACTTT.

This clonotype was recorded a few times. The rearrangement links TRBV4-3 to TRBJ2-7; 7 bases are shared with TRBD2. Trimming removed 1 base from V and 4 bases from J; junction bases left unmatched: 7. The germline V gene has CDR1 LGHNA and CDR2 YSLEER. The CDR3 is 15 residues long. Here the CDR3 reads CASSQGASGYYEQYF. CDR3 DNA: TGCGCCAGCAGCCAAGGGGCTAGCGGCTATTACGAGCAGTACTTC.

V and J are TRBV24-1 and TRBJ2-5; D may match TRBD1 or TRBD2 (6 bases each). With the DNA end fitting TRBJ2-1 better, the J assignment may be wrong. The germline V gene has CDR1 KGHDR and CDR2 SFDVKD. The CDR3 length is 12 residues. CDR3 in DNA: TGTGCCACCAGTAAAGGGGGGAATGAGCAGTTCTTC. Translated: CATSKGGNEQFF.

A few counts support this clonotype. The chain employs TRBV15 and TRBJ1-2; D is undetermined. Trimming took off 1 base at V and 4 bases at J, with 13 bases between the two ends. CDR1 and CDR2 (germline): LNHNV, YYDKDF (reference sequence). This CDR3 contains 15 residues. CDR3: CATSRGETASYGYTF. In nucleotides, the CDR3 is TGTGCCACCAGCAGAGGGGAGACGGCGAGCTATGGCTACACCTTC.

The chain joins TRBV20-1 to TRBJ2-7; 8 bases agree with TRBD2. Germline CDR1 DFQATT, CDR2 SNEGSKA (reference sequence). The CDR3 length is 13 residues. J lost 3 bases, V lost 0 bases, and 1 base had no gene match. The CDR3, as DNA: TGCAGTGCTAGAGAGACTAGCGTCTACGAGCAGTACTTC. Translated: CSARETSVYEQYF.

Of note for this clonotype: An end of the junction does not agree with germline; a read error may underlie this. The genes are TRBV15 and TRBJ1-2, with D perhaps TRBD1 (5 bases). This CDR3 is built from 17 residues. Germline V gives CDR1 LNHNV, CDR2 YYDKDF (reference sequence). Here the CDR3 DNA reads TGTGCCACCAGCAGAGATCTCGCGGGACTTGCTAACTATGGTTACACCTTC. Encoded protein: CATSRDLAGLANYGYTF.

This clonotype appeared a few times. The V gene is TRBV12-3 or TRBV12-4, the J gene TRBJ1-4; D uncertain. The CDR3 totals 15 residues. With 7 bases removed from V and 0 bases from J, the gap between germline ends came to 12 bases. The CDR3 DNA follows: TGTGCCAGCACCCTGAGGAGTCCAACTAATGAAAAACTGTTTTTT. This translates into CASTLRSPTNEKLFF.

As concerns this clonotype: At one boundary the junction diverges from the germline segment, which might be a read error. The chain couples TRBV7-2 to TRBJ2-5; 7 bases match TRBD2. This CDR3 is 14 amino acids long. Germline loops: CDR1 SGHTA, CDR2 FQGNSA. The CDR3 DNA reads TGCGCCAGCGAAGGGAGGGGTTACCAAGAGACCCAGTACTTC. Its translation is CASEGRGYQETQYF.

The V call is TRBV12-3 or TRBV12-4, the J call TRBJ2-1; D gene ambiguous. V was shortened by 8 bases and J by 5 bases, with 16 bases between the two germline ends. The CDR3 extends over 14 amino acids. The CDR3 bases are TGTGCCAGCCTCCCATGGAGCCCGCACAATGAGCAGTTCTTC. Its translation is CASLPWSPHNEQFF.